This TCR beta chain is drawn from a study of blood T cell repertoires in COVID-19. Study background: From T cells, B-cell-depleted T cells, or PBMCs came the material, which was cDNA or gDNA.

Per the original data handling: The assay estimated nucleated cells by amplifying reference gene primers. Assay: immunoSEQ multiplex PCR; the TCRdb copy retains only in-frame clones and omits some. That table furnishes V, J and clone size, whereas the DNA furnished D and trimming. The data contain 200,000 to 250,000 clones, around 84% of them singletons. Germline loops: CDR1 SGHAT, CDR2 FQNNGV. The CDR3 runs to 15 residues. J was trimmed by 4 bases and V by 7 bases; bases with no gene match: 10. The study recruited people aged about 18 to 90 years across about two dozen US areas. Cohort 3 recovery required two negative PCRs, clearance, or symptom resolution.

The specimen was PBMCs or T cells enriched from blood (not recorded which). The origin of this receptor is a woman in her fifties or sixties who had recovered from COVID-19. The J gene is TRBJ1-1, the V gene TRBV11-2, with 9 bases lining up with TRBD1. This CDR3 is CASTYSGQGFTEAFF. For the CDR3, the DNA is TGTGCCAGCACCTACTCGGGACAGGGCTTCACTGAAGCTTTCTTT.